These 27 T cell receptor beta chains were all obtained from the same sample, sequenced in a study of blood T cell repertoires in COVID-19. TCRdb keeps only in-frame clones here, not all; method: immunoSEQ multiplex PCR. The data contain about 76,000 clones, 86% of them singletons. Sequenced sample: peripheral blood. These TCRs come from a human donor in a cohort sampled during active COVID-19.

The chain recombines TRBV30 with TRBJ1-1, with TRBD1 matching 7 bases. The CDR3 totals 16 residues. Germline loops: CDR1 GTSNPN, CDR2 SVGIG (reference sequence). J gave up 2 bases and V 5 bases, and 14 bases lay outside the gene matches. The CDR3 region has the DNA TGTGCCTGGGATACAGGGGTTCGGGGACTCAACACTGAAGCTTTCTTT. It encodes CAWDTGVRGLNTEAFF.

The chain is built from TRBV7-9 and TRBJ2-4; the match to TRBD1 covers 8 bases. J was trimmed by 6 bases and V by 1 base; bases with no gene match: 2. Looked up from germline, CDR1 is SEHNR and CDR2 is FQNEAQ (reference sequence). This CDR3 has 14 residues. The CDR3 loop is CASSLGQGSNIQYF. Here the CDR3 DNA reads TGTGCCAGCAGCTTAGGACAGGGGTCAAACATTCAGTACTTC. Full variable domain (outside the CDR3, taken from reference TRBV7-9 and TRBJ2-4): DTGVSQNPRHKITKRGQNVTFRCDPISEHNRLYWYRQTLGQGPEFLTYFQNEAQLEKSRLLSDRFSAERPKGSFSTLEIQRTEQGDSAMYLCASSLGQGSNIQYFGAGTRLSVL.

The chain recombines TRBV19 with TRBJ1-6, with TRBD1 matching over 9 bases. The length of the CDR3 is 16 residues. J was trimmed by 9 bases and V by 3 bases; bases with no gene match: 9. Germline assignment: CDR1 LNHDA and CDR2 SQIVND (reference sequence). As DNA, the CDR3 is TGTGCCAGTAGTATTTTGCCGGACAGGGGAGGTTCACCCCTCCACTTT. Its translation is CASSILPDRGGSPLHF.

The chain recombines TRBV7-2 with TRBJ2-7, with D perhaps matching TRBD2 (7 bases). V lost 3 bases, J lost 2 bases, and 20 bases lay in between. Looked up from germline, CDR1 is SGHTA and CDR2 is FQGNSA. The CDR3 totals 17 residues. The CDR3 coding sequence is TGTGCCAGCAGCTTGGGACCTAGCGGACAGCCTGCCTACGAGCAGTACTTC. Its protein is CASSLGPSGQPAYEQYF.

The V and J genes are TRBV27 and TRBJ1-2, with D possibly TRBD1 on 6 matching bases. This CDR3 is 16 amino acids long. Trimming pared 1 base from V and 4 bases from J, leaving 16 bases between. Germline V gene sequence: CDR1 MNHEY, CDR2 SMNVEV (reference sequence). The CDR3 nucleotides read TGTGCCAGCAGTTTATTAGGGGGGGCGCCGGGCTATGGCTACACCTTC. Residues: CASSLLGGAPGYGYTF.

The V gene is TRBV20-1, the J gene TRBJ1-1, with D tentatively TRBD1 (5 bases). Germline V lookup: CDR1 DFQATT, CDR2 SNEGSKA (reference sequence). The CDR3 contains 14 residues. The germline V and J ends were trimmed by 3 bases and 5 bases, with 16 bases remaining between them. The CDR3 region is CSASKTVDGTEAFF. DNA of the CDR3: TGCAGTGCTAGTAAGACAGTTGATGGGACTGAAGCTTTCTTT.

The chain recombines TRBV6-5 with TRBJ2-5; 9 nucleotides match TRBD2. V trimming: 4 bases; J trimming: 2 bases; junction bases outside the gene matches: 5. The CDR3 is made up of 15 amino acids. Germline V CDR1 and CDR2: MNHEY, SVGAGI. Here the CDR3 reads CASSSRGGGQETQYF. CDR3 DNA sequence: TGTGCCAGCAGTTCCCGCGGGGGGGGGCAAGAGACCCAGTACTTC.

This chain connects TRBV11-1 to TRBJ1-2; D ambiguous. CDR3 length: 14 residues. Between the trimmed V and J ends, which lost 1 base and 8 bases, there was a span of 14 bases. Germline V gene data show CDR1 as SGHAT and CDR2 as FQDESV (reference sequence). The CDR3 sequence is CASSLDSLPGGYTF. The CDR3 nucleotides read TGTGCCAGCAGCTTAGACAGCCTCCCGGGAGGCTACACCTTC.

V is TRBV6-6 and J is TRBJ2-5; no definite D call. Trimming pared 6 bases from V and 1 base from J, leaving 9 bases between. The length of the CDR3 is 13 residues. Germline V CDR1 and CDR2: MNHNY, SVGAGI (reference sequence). The CDR3 here is CASSPRFQETQYF. CDR3 nucleotides: TGTGCCAGCAGCCCCAGATTCCAAGAGACCCAGTACTTC.

The chain couples TRBV2 to TRBJ2-1, with D possibly being TRBD1 (6 bases). CDR3 length: 14 amino acids. V lost 10 bases and J lost 9, with 22 bases in between. Germline V gene lookup returns CDR1 SNHLY and CDR2 FYNNEI. The CDR3 DNA reads as TGTGCCACCAAGCCTCCTAACAGGGTATCTGAGCAGTTCTTC. It translates to CATKPPNRVSEQFF.

The CDR3 sequence is CASTSGGTYEQYF. The CDR3 nucleotides read TGTGCCAGCACTAGCGGGGGTACCTACGAGCAGTACTTC. The chain joins TRBV2 to TRBJ2-7; 10 positions agree with TRBD2. Germline V gives CDR1 SNHLY, CDR2 FYNNEI. V gave up 7 bases and J gave up 2 bases; unmatched junction bases: 2. The CDR3 contains 13 residues.

The rearrangement joins TRBV11-3 to TRBJ2-1; tentatively, D is TRBD1 (5 bases). This CDR3 contains 14 residues. CDR1 SGHNT and CDR2 YENEEA come from the germline V gene. The V and J ends lost 6 bases and 2 bases respectively, with 11 bases between them. DNA for the CDR3: TGTGCCAGCAGTGACAGTGTCCCCTACAATGAGCAGTTCTTC. Its protein is CASSDSVPYNEQFF.

The rearrangement uses TRBV6-6 and TRBJ2-1; TRBD2 aligns across 9 bases. CDR1 MNHNY and CDR2 SVGAGI come from the germline V gene (reference sequence). After removal of 8 bases from V and 7 bases from J, the junction contained 6 bases not matched to a gene. The CDR3 consists of 13 residues. In DNA, the CDR3 is TGTGCCAGCCTCGGGACTAGCAGGAATGAGCAGTTCTTC. It specifies CASLGTSRNEQFF.

This chain uses TRBV10-3 with TRBJ2-7; 8 bases agree with TRBD1. Germline V CDR1 and CDR2: ENHRY, SYGVKD. CDR3 length: 14 residues. V was pared by 3 bases and J by 5 bases, with 6 bases of the junction left unmatched. The CDR3 coding sequence is TGTGCCATCAGTGAAAACCGGGACAGGAACGAGCAGTACTTC. Its protein is CAISENRDRNEQYF.

The CDR3 region is CATSDFGGGDRPIYNEQFF. As DNA, the CDR3 is TGTGCCACCAGTGATTTTGGGGGAGGGGACCGACCGATCTACAATGAGCAGTTCTTC. This chain joins TRBV24-1 and TRBJ2-1; 7 nucleotides align to TRBD2. The CDR3 spans 19 residues. Germline CDR1 is KGHDR and CDR2 is SFDVKD. V dropped 1 base and J dropped 3; count of bases not matched to a gene: 14.

V gene TRBV18 combines with J gene TRBJ2-7, with D tentatively TRBD2 (6 bases). Trimming stripped 2 bases from V and 6 bases from J, with 8 bases between. This CDR3 has 12 amino acids. Germline-derived CDR1 and CDR2 are KGHSH and LQKENI. CDR3: CASSPSGGEQYF. The CDR3 nucleotides are TGTGCCAGCTCACCATCCGGGGGCGAGCAGTACTTC.

This clone was picked up a small number of times. The rearrangement joins TRBV10-3 to TRBJ1-5; D gene ambiguous. Germline loops: CDR1 ENHRY, CDR2 SYGVKD. The CDR3 is 13 amino acids. V lost 0 bases and J 7 bases, leaving 7 bases between the germline ends. CDR3 DNA: TGTGCCATCAGTGAGTCCCTGTTACAGCCCCAGCATTTT. It specifies CAISESLLQPQHF.

The chain links TRBV7-9 to TRBJ2-7; D uncertain. Germline-derived CDR1 and CDR2 are SEHNR and FQNEAQ (reference sequence). The CDR3 extends over 14 amino acids. Trimming removed 3 bases at V and 2 bases at J, with 11 bases between. This chain's CDR3 is CASSFHPHPYEQYF. CDR3 DNA sequence: TGTGCCAGCAGCTTTCACCCACACCCCTACGAGCAGTACTTC.

This rearrangement joins TRBV10-2 to TRBJ1-1; maybe TRBD1 (5 bases). Trimming pared 10 bases from V and 7 bases from J, leaving 19 bases between. The germline gives CDR1 WSHSY, CDR2 SAAADI. The CDR3 has 13 amino acids. The DNA of the CDR3 is TGCGCCACCACATCCCCGGGGGGAGTTGAAGCTTTCTTT. The encoded protein is CATTSPGGVEAFF.

V usage is TRBV5-1 and J usage is TRBJ2-7; TRBD1 is a possible D gene (5 bases). The CDR3 runs to 14 residues. V lost 7 bases and J lost 0, with 14 bases in between. Germline loops: CDR1 SGHRS, CDR2 YFSETQ. The CDR3 here is CASATGANSYEQYF. In nucleotides, the CDR3 is TGCGCCAGCGCCACAGGTGCTAACTCCTACGAGCAGTACTTC.

This clone has only one observation. The rearrangement joins TRBV3-1 (or the pseudogene TRBV3-2) to TRBJ2-7, with 7 bases lining up with TRBD2. This CDR3 spans 14 amino acids. Trimming cost V 1 base and J 1 base; bases outside gene matches: 1. Germline V gene lookup returns CDR1 LGHDT and CDR2 YNNKEL (reference sequence). The CDR3 region has the DNA TGTGCCAGCAGCCAAGCGGGGGGATCCTACGAGCAGTACTTC. As protein: CASSQAGGSYEQYF.

This clone was seen a few times. J is TRBJ1-6 and V is TRBV24-1; TRBD1 might be the D (5 bases). The CDR3 has 17 residues. Per germline, CDR1 KGHDR and CDR2 SFDVKD. Trimming cost V 5 bases and J 7 bases, with 20 bases left between them. The CDR3 DNA follows: TGTGCCACCAGTGGTCAAGACAGAGAGGCGGCGAATTCACCCCTCCACTTT. As protein: CATSGQDREAANSPLHF.

This chain connects TRBV25-1 to TRBJ1-1, with D tentatively TRBD1 (5 bases). Trimming shortened V by 3 bases and J by 1 base, and 9 bases separated the two germline ends. The CDR3 spans 14 residues. The V gene's germline CDR1 is MGHDK and CDR2 SYGVNS. The DNA of the CDR3 is TGTGCCAGCAGTGAGGCTACAGGGAACACTGAAGCTTTCTTT. Amino acids: CASSEATGNTEAFF. Supplemented by reference TRBV25-1 and TRBJ1-1, the full variable domain reads EADIYQTPRYLVIGTGKKITLECSQTMGHDKMYWYQQDPGMELHLIHYSYGVNSTEKGDLSSESTVSRIRTEHFPLTLESARPSHTSQYLCASSEATGNTEAFFGQGTRLTVV.

This clone was recorded only once. The chain employs TRBV4-2 and TRBJ2-1, with 13 positions matching TRBD2. Germline V gene sequence: CDR1 LGHNA, CDR2 YNFKEQ. The CDR3 totals 15 residues. Trimming at V came to 4 bases and at J to 7 bases, leaving 4 bases not matched to a gene. CDR3 sequence (DNA): TGTGCCAGCAGCCTTACTAGCGGGGGGGATAATGAGCAGTTCTTC. This encodes CASSLTSGGDNEQFF.

This chain links TRBV18 with TRBJ2-6; the D gene is possibly TRBD1 (6 bases). The germline CDR1 and CDR2 sequences are KGHSH and LQKENI. The CDR3 has 17 amino acids. V lost 5 bases, J lost 0 bases, and 14 bases lay in between. The CDR3 nucleotides read TGTGCCAGCTCATTAGGGACACCGAGCTCTGGGGCCAACGTCCTGACTTTC. Translation: CASSLGTPSSGANVLTF.

This rearrangement joins TRBV5-4 to TRBJ2-3, with no clear D. The CDR3 length is 15 residues. Trimming stripped 1 base from V and 2 bases from J, with 11 bases between. Per the germline V gene, CDR1 is SGHNT and CDR2 is YYREEE (reference sequence). Written as DNA, the CDR3 is TGTGCCAGCAGCTTGAGGCGGCGGAACACAGATACGCAGTATTTT. Its translation is CASSLRRRNTDTQYF.

This sequence joins TRBV28 and TRBJ1-5, with no clear D. CDR1 MDHEN and CDR2 SYDVKM come from the germline V gene. V was pared by 7 bases and J by 0 bases, with 7 bases between. The CDR3 spans 13 residues. The CDR3 sequence: CASTGYSNQPQHF. The CDR3 DNA reads TGTGCCAGCACGGGTTATAGCAATCAGCCCCAGCATTTT.